A single T cell receptor beta chain is shown here with its context. The antigen is unknown. Per the germline V gene, CDR1 is SGHRS and CDR2 is YFSETQ. V gave up 0 bases and J gave up 0 bases, with 12 bases separating them. CDR3 length: 16 residues. The data were obtained in a study of graft-versus-host responses after intestinal transplantation. Study-level information: All recipients were transplanted with multivisceral, liver-intestinal, or isolated intestinal grafts. Uniformly, recipients were administered anti-thymocyte globulin induction with subsequent tacrolimus and steroids for about 3 years.

Sequencing used immunoSEQ multiplex PCR; TCRdb keeps in-frame clones, though not all of them. The table includes almost 85,000 clones, about nine tenths detected once. Study findings and constraints: Recipient bone marrow held GvH clones, some seen earlier in ileum or blood. Graft-versus-host to host-versus-graft clonal ratios in allografts were high in patients with graft-donor T cell macrochimerism.

The sequencing here drew on unstimulated CD4+ T cells sorted from spleen or lymph node cells, taken before intestinal transplant. The chain carries TRBV5-1 and TRBJ1-1, with TRBD1 as a possible D gene (5 bases). The sequence was obtained from a human donor who received an intestinal transplant. Written as DNA, the CDR3 is TGCGCCAGCAGCTTGGGACAGACCTCTATGAACACTGAAGCTTTCTTT. Protein product: CASSLGQTSMNTEAFF.